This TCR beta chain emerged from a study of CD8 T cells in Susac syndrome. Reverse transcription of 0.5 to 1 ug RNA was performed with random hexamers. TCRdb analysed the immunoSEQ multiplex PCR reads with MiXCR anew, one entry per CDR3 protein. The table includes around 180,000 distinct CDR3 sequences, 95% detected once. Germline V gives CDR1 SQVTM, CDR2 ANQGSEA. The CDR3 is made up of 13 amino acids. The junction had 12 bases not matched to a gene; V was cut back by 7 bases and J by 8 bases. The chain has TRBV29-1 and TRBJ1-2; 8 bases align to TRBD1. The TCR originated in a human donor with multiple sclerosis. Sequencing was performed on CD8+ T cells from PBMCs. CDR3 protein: CSAHRGGMEGYTF. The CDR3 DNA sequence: TGCAGCGCCCACAGGGGGGGTATGGAGGGCTACACCTTC.